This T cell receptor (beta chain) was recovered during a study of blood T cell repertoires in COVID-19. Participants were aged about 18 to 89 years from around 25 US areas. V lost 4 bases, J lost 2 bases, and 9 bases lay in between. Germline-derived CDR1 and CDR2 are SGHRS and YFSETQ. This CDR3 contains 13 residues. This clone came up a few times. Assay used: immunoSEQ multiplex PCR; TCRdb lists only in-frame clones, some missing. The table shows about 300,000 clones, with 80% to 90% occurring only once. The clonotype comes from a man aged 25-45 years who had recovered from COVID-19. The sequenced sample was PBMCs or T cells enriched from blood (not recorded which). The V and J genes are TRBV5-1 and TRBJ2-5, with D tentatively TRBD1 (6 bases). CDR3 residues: CASSHREQETQYF. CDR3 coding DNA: TGCGCCAGCAGCCACAGGGAACAAGAGACCCAGTACTTC.